This T cell receptor (beta chain) was captured by sequencing in a study of T cells after yellow fever vaccination. Whole-study results and caveats: Clones that expanded after primary vaccination mostly reappeared after the booster (roughly 95% CD4, roughly 87% CD8).

This clonotype was seen ten or more times. Its antigen is undetermined. V dropped 5 bases and J dropped 5 bases, with 4 bases sitting between them. This CDR3 has 11 amino acids. Per the germline V gene, CDR1 is SGHRS and CDR2 is YFSETQ. A 5'RACE template-switching step, the method used to make TCR cDNA, added a universal primer site and UMIs. TCRdb re-analysed the 5' RACE reads in MiXCR, keeping a single row per CDR3 protein. This sample has approximately 330,000 distinct CDR3 sequences, with under 15% found just once. The sequence was collected from a man younger than 35 who received the YFV17D yellow fever vaccine. Material: CD4+ T cells sorted from PBMCs, obtained 15 days after the yellow fever booster vaccination. V usage is TRBV5-1 and J usage is TRBJ2-2; no definite D call. The chain's CDR3 is CASRGTGELFF. CDR3 coding DNA: TGCGCCAGCAGGGGGACCGGGGAGCTGTTTTTT.